Listed below are T cell receptor beta chains from one sample, sequenced in a study of cytomegalovirus exposure and HLA in healthy donors. The data were produced by immunoSEQ multiplex PCR, yet TCRdb's version contains in-frame clones alone and is incomplete. This repertoire includes under 150,000 clones. The sequenced material came from PBMCs. The source of these receptors is a woman aged 40 to 55 in good health and CMV-seronegative. Each CDR3 is given with its conserved first and last residue. Fields, in order: J gene, CDR3 length, V gene, D gene, CDR3 DNA, CDR3 protein. A D gene is named only where the DNA matches it firmly.

j_call: TRBJ1-1
cdr3_length: 15
v_call: TRBV2
d_call: TRBD1
cdr3_nt: TGTGCCAGCAGTGAAGTCGACAGGGAAAACACTGAAGCTTTCTTT
cdr3_aa: CASSEVDRENTEAFF

j_call: TRBJ1-1
cdr3_length: 15
v_call: TRBV29-1
d_call: TRBD1
cdr3_nt: TGCAGCGTTCAAAGGGACAGCTTATTGAACACTGAAGCTTTCTTT
cdr3_aa: CSVQRDSLLNTEAFF

j_call: TRBJ2-7
cdr3_length: 16
v_call: TRBV7-2
d_call: TRBD1
cdr3_nt: TGTGCCAGCAGCTTAGACCGGACAGGGGGCTCCCACGAGCAGTACTTC
cdr3_aa: CASSLDRTGGSHEQYF

j_call: TRBJ2-7
cdr3_length: 14
v_call: TRBV19
d_call: NA
cdr3_nt: TGTGCCAGTAGTAGGAGCAGCCCTTACTACGAGCAGTACTTC
cdr3_aa: CASSRSSPYYEQYF

j_call: TRBJ1-5
cdr3_length: 14
v_call: TRBV5-5
d_call: TRBD1
cdr3_nt: TGTGCCAGCAGGCAGACAGGGGGTTTGGATGGCCAGCATTTT
cdr3_aa: CASRQTGGLDGQHF

j_call: TRBJ1-6
cdr3_length: 14
v_call: TRBV5-4
d_call: TRBD1
cdr3_nt: TGTGCCAGCAGCTATGACAGGGGGCGATCACCCCTCCACTTT
cdr3_aa: CASSYDRGRSPLHF

j_call: TRBJ2-5
cdr3_length: 14
v_call: TRBV7-3
d_call: NA
cdr3_nt: TGTGCCAGCAGCCCAACAGGGTTCCAAGAGACCCAGTACTTC
cdr3_aa: CASSPTGFQETQYF

j_call: TRBJ1-2
cdr3_length: 18
v_call: TRBV7-2
d_call: TRBD1
cdr3_nt: TGTGCCAGCAGCGCCTCACAGGGGGCCTCAACTCTTAACTATGGCTACACCTTC
cdr3_aa: CASSASQGASTLNYGYTF

j_call: TRBJ2-1
cdr3_length: 14
v_call: TRBV6-1
d_call: NA
cdr3_nt: TGTGCCAGCAGTGCGTCAGGTAGCGCCAATGAGCAGTTCTTC
cdr3_aa: CASSASGSANEQFF

j_call: TRBJ2-1
cdr3_length: 16
v_call: TRBV5-6
d_call: TRBD2
cdr3_nt: TGTGCCAGCAGCTGGGGACGGACTAGCGGGGTCAATGAGCAGTTCTTC
cdr3_aa: CASSWGRTSGVNEQFF

j_call: TRBJ2-5
cdr3_length: 14
v_call: TRBV7-8
d_call: NA
cdr3_nt: TGTGCCAGCAGCCACGAGGGGGAGGGAGAGACCCAGTACTTC
cdr3_aa: CASSHEGEGETQYF

j_call: TRBJ1-5
cdr3_length: 12
v_call: TRBV18
d_call: TRBD1
cdr3_nt: TGTGCCAGCTCCCAGGGGGATCAGCCCCAGCATTTT
cdr3_aa: CASSQGDQPQHF

j_call: TRBJ1-6
cdr3_length: 15
v_call: TRBV2
d_call: TRBD1
cdr3_nt: TGTGCCAGCAGCGCTGGACAGGGGGCGAGGTCACCCCTCCACTTT
cdr3_aa: CASSAGQGARSPLHF

j_call: TRBJ1-4
cdr3_length: 12
v_call: TRBV19
d_call: NA
cdr3_nt: TGTGCCAGTAGCCCAGCTAATGAAAAACTGTTTTTT
cdr3_aa: CASSPANEKLFF

j_call: TRBJ2-2
cdr3_length: 16
v_call: TRBV27
d_call: NA
cdr3_nt: TGTGCCAGCAGTTTACAGGGCAGGGGTAACACCGGGGAGCTGTTTTTT
cdr3_aa: CASSLQGRGNTGELFF

j_call: TRBJ1-5
cdr3_length: 16
v_call: TRBV19
d_call: NA
cdr3_nt: TGTGCCAGTAGTATAACAGGGCAGTTTGCGGATCAGCCCCAGCATTTT
cdr3_aa: CASSITGQFADQPQHF

j_call: TRBJ2-5
cdr3_length: 15
v_call: TRBV9
d_call: NA
cdr3_nt: TGTGCCAGCAGCGTAGATGGTAGTCCCCAAGAGACCCAGTACTTC
cdr3_aa: CASSVDGSPQETQYF

j_call: TRBJ1-1
cdr3_length: 14
v_call: TRBV11-2
d_call: NA
cdr3_nt: TGTGCCAGCAGCCCAGGACGGGAGAACACTGAAGCTTTCTTT
cdr3_aa: CASSPGRENTEAFF

j_call: TRBJ2-2
cdr3_length: 14
v_call: TRBV7-8
d_call: NA
cdr3_nt: TGTGCCAGCAGCTTAGCGCGGATCACCGGGGAGCTGTTTTTT
cdr3_aa: CASSLARITGELFF

j_call: TRBJ1-6
cdr3_length: 16
v_call: TRBV19
d_call: NA
cdr3_nt: TGTGCCAGTAGTATAGATCGTCCAGGGTATAATTCACCCCTCCACTTT
cdr3_aa: CASSIDRPGYNSPLHF

j_call: TRBJ1-5
cdr3_length: 14
v_call: TRBV28
d_call: NA
cdr3_nt: TGTGCCATGTTTCGGGATTATGGCAATCAGCCCCAGCATTTT
cdr3_aa: CAMFRDYGNQPQHF

j_call: TRBJ2-3
cdr3_length: 15
v_call: TRBV6-1
d_call: NA
cdr3_nt: TGTGCCAGCAGTGAGTGGTCGAGGAGCACAGATACGCAGTATTTT
cdr3_aa: CASSEWSRSTDTQYF